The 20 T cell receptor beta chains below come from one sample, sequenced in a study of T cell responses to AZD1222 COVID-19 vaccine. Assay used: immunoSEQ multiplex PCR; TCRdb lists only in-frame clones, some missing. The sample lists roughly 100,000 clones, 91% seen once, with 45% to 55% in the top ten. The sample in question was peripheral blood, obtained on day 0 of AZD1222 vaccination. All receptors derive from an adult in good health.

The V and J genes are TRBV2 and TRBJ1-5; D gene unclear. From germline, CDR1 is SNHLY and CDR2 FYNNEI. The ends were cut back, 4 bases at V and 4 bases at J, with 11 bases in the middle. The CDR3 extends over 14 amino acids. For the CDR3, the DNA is TGTGCCAGCAGTGCCAGCGATCCGAATCAGCCCCAGCATTTT. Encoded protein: CASSASDPNQPQHF. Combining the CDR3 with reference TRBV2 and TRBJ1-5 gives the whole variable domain EPEVTQTPSHQVTQMGQEVILRCVPISNHLYFYWYRQILGQKVEFLVSFYNNEISEKSEIFDDQFSVERPDGSNFTLKIRSTKLEDSAMYFCASSASDPNQPQHFGDGTRLSIL.

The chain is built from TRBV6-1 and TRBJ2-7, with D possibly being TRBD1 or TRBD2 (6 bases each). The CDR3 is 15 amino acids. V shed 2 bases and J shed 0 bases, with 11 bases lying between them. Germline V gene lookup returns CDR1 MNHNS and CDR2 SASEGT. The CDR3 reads CASSERGDASYEQYF. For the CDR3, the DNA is TGTGCCAGCAGTGAAAGGGGGGACGCCTCCTACGAGCAGTACTTC.

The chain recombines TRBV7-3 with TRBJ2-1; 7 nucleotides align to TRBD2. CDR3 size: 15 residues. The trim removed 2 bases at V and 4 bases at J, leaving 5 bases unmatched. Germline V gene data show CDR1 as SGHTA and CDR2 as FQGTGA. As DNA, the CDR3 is TGTGCCAGCAGCTTAGAGACTAGCCGTTACAATGAGCAGTTCTTC. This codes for CASSLETSRYNEQFF.

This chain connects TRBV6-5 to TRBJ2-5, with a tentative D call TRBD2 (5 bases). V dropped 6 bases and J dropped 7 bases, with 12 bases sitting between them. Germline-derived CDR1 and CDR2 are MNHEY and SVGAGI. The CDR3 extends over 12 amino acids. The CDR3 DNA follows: TGTGCCAGCAGCTTCCGTGCGGGGACCCAGTACTTC. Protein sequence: CASSFRAGTQYF.

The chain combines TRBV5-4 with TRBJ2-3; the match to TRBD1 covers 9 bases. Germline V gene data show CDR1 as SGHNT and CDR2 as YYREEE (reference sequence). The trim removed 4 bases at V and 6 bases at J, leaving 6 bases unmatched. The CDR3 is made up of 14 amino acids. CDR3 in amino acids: CASSVGQGEDTQYF. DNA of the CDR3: TGTGCCAGCAGCGTGGGACAGGGCGAGGATACGCAGTATTTT.

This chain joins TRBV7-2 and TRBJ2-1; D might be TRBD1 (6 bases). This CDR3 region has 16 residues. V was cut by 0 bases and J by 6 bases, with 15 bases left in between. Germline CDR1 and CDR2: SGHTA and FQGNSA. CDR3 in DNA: TGTGCCAGCAGCTTAGCCGGGACAACACTTCCCAATGAGCAGTTCTTC. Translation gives CASSLAGTTLPNEQFF.

CDR3 protein: CASSINRLASNEQFF. Here the CDR3 DNA reads TGTGCCAGTAGTATAAATCGGCTAGCTAGCAATGAGCAGTTCTTC. This sequence joins TRBV19 and TRBJ2-1; D might be TRBD2 (5 bases). The CDR3 has 15 residues. From germline, CDR1 is LNHDA and CDR2 SQIVND (reference sequence). The V gene lost 2 bases and the J gene lost 6 bases, with 14 bases spanning the gap.

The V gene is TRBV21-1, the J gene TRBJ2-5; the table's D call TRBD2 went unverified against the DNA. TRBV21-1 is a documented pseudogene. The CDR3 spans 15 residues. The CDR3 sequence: CARLTMGPRRGTQYF. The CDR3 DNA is TGTGCCAGGCTTACCATGGGCCCGCGGAGGGGGACCCAGTACTTC.

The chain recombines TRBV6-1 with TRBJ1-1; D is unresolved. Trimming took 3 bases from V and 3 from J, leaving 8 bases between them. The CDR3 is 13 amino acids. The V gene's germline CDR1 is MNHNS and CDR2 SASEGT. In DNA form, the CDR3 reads TGTGCCAGCAGTGAGGTTGTAGACACTGAAGCTTTCTTT. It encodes CASSEVVDTEAFF.

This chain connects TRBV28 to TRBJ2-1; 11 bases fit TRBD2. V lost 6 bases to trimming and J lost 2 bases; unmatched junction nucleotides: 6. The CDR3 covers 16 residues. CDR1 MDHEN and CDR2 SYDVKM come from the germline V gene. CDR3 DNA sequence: TGTGCCAGCAGCCGAGGGACTAGCGGAGCCTACAATGAGCAGTTCTTC. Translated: CASSRGTSGAYNEQFF.

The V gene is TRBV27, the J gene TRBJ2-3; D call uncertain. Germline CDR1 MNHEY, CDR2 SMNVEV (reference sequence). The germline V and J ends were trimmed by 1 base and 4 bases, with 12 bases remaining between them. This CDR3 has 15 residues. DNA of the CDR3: TGTGCCAGCAGTTTATTCCCTAATCGGGCAGATACGCAGTATTTT. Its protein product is CASSLFPNRADTQYF.

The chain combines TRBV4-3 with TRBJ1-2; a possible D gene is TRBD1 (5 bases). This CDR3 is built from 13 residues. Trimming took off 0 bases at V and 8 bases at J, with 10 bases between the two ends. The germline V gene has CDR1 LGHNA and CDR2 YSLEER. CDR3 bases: TGCGCCAGCAGCCAAGAACAGGCGGGGGGCTACACCTTC. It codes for CASSQEQAGGYTF.

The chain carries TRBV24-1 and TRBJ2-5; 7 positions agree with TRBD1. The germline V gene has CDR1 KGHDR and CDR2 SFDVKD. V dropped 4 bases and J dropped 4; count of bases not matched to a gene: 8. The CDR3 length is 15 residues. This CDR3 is CATSDPRQGLETQYF. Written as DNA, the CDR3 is TGTGCCACCAGTGACCCTAGACAGGGCTTAGAGACCCAGTACTTC.

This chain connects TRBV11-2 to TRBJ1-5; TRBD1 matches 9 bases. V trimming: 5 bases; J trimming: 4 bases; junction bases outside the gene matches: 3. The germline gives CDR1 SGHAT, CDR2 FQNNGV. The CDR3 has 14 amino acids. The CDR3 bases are TGTGCCAGCAGCCAGACAGGGGGAAATCAGCCCCAGCATTTT. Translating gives CASSQTGGNQPQHF.

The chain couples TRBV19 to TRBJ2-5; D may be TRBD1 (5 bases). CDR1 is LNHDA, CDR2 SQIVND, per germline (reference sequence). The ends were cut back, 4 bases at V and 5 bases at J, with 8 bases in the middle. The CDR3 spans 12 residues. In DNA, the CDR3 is TGTGCCAGTAGTACAGGGATGGAGACCCAGTACTTC. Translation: CASSTGMETQYF.

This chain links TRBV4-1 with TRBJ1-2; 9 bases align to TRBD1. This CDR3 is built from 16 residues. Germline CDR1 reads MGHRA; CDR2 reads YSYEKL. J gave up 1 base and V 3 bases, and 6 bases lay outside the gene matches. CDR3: CASSHLQGAGNYGYTF. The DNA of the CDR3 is TGCGCCAGCAGCCACCTACAGGGGGCAGGTAACTATGGCTACACCTTC.

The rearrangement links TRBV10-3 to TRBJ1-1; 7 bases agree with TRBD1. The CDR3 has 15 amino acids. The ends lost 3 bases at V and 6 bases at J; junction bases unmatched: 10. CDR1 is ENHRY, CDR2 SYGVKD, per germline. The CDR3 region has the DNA TGTGCCATCAGTGATCCCCTTGAGGGGGCAGCTGAAGCTTTCTTT. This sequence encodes CAISDPLEGAAEAFF.

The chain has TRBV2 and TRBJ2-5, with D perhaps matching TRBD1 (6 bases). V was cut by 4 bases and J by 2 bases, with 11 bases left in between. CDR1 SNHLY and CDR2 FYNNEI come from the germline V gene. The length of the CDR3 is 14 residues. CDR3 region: CASSVQQGQETQYF. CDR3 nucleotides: TGTGCCAGCAGTGTGCAGCAGGGGCAAGAGACCCAGTACTTC.

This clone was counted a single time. Here the CDR3 reads CASSLGQGYEQYF. CDR3 DNA: TGTGCCAGCAGTTTAGGACAGGGCTACGAGCAGTACTTC. The J gene is TRBJ2-7, the V gene TRBV12-3 or TRBV12-4; 7 bases agree with TRBD1. V was pared by 1 base and J by 3 bases, with 0 bases of the junction left unmatched. This CDR3 comprises 13 residues.

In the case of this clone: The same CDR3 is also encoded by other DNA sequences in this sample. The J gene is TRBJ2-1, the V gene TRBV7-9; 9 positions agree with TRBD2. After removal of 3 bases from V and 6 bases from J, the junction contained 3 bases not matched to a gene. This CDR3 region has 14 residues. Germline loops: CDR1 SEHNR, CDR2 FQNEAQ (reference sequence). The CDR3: CASSLAGGLNEQFF. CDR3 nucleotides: TGTGCCAGCAGCTTGGCGGGAGGGCTCAATGAGCAGTTCTTC.